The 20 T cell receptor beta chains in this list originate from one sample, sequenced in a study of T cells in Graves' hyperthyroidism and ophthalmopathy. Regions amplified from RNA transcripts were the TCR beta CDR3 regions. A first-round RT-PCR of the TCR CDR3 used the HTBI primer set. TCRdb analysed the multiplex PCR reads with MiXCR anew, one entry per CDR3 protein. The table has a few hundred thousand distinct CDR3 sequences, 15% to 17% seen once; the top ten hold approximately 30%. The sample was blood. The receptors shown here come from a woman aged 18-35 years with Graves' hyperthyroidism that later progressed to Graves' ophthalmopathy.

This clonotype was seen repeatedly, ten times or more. CDR3 protein: CASSRTSGSGNTGELFF. The DNA of the CDR3 is TGTGCCAGCAGTCGGACTAGCGGGTCGGGGAACACCGGGGAGCTGTTTTTT. V and J are TRBV7-8 and TRBJ2-2; 11 positions match TRBD2. The CDR3 has 17 residues. The V gene end was trimmed by 6 bases and the J gene end by 1 base; junction bases not matched to a gene: 7. The germline V gene encodes CDR1 SGHVS and CDR2 FQNEAQ.

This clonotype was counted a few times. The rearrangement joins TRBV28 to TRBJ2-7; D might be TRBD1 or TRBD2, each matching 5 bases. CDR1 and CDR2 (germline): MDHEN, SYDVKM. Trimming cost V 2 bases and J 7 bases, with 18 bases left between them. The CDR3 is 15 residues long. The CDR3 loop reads CASSLRDRTVWEQYF. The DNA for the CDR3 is TGTGCCAGCAGTTTAAGGGACCGGACCGTTTGGGAGCAGTACTTC. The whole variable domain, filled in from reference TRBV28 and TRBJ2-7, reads DVKVTQSSRYLVKRTGEKVFLECVQDMDHENMFWYRQDPGLGLRLIYFSYDVKMKEKGDIPEGYSVSREKKERFSLILESASTNQTSMYLCASSLRDRTVWEQYFGPGTRLTVT.

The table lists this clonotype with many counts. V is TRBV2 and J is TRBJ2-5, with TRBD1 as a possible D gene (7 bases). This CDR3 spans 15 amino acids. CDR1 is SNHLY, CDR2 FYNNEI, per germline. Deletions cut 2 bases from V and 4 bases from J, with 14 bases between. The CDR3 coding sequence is TGTGCCAGCAGTGAATATCGACAGGGACTAGAGACCCAGTACTTC. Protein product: CASSEYRQGLETQYF.

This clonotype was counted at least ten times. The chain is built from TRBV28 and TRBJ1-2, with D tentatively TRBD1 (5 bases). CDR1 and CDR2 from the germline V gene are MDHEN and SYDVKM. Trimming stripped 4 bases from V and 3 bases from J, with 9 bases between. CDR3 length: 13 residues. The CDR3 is CASSSQGDYGYTF. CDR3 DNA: TGTGCCAGCAGTTCCCAGGGCGACTATGGCTACACCTTC.

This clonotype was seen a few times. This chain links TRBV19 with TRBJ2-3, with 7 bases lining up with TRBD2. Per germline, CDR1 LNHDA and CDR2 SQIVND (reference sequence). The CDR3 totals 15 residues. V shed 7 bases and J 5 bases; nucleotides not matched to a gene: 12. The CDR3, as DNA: TGTGCCAGTACCGACCGGCCGGGAGGATTAGATACGCAGTATTTT. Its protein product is CASTDRPGGLDTQYF.

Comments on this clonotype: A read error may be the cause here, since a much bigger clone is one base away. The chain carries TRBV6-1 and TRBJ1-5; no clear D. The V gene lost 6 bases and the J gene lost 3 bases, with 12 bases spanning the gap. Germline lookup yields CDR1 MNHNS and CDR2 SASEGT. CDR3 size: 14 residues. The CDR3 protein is CASSRSGYNQPQHF. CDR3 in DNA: TGTGCCAGCAGCAGGTCGGGTTACAATCAGCCCCAGCATTTT.

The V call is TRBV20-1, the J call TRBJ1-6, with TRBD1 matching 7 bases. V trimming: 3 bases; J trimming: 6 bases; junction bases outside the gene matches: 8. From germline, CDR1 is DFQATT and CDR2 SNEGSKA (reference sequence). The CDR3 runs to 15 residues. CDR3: CSASNRGSTNSPLHF. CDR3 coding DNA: TGCAGTGCTAGTAACAGGGGCTCTACTAATTCACCCCTCCACTTT.

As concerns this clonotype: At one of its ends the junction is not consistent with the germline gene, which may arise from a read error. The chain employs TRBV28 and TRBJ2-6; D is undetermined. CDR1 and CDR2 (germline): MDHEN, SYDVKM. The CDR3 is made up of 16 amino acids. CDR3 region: CASSSTESSGTNVLTF. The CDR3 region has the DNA TGTGCCAGCAGTTCCACGGAGAGCTCTGGGACCAACGTCCTGACTTTC.

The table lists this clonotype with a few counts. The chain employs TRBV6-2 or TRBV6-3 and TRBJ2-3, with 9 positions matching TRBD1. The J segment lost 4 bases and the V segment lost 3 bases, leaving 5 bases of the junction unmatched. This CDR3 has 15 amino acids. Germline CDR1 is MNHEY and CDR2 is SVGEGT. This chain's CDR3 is CASSYGQGYADTQYF. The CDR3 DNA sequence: TGTGCCAGCAGTTATGGACAGGGGTACGCAGATACGCAGTATTTT.

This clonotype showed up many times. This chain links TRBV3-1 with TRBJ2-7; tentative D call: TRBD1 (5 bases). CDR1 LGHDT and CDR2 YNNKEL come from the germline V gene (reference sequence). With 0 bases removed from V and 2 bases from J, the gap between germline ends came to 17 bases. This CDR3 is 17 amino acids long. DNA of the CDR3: TGTGCCAGCAGCCAAGATTGGCCAGGGATCAGAACCTACGAGCAGTACTTC. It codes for CASSQDWPGIRTYEQYF.

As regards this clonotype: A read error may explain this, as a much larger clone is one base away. CDR3 in amino acids: CSASPSRGRTGGAGELVF. DNA for the CDR3: TGCAGTGCTAGTCCCTCCAGAGGCAGGACAGGGGGGGCCGGGGAGCTGGTTTTT. This rearrangement joins TRBV20-1 to TRBJ2-2, with 10 bases matching TRBD1. The germline V gene has CDR1 DFQATT and CDR2 SNEGSKA (reference sequence). This CDR3 has 18 amino acids.

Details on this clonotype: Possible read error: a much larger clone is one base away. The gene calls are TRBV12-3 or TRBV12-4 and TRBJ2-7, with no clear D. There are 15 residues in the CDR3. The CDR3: CAGSLVRAASYEQYF. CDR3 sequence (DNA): TGTGCCGGCAGTTTAGTAAGGGCGGCATCCTACGAGCAGTACTTC.

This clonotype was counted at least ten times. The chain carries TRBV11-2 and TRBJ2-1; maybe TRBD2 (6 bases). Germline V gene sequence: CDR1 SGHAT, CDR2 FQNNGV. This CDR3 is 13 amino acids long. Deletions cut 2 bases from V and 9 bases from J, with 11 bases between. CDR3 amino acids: CASSLLASVEQFF. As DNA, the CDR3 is TGTGCCAGCAGCTTACTAGCGTCAGTTGAGCAGTTCTTC.

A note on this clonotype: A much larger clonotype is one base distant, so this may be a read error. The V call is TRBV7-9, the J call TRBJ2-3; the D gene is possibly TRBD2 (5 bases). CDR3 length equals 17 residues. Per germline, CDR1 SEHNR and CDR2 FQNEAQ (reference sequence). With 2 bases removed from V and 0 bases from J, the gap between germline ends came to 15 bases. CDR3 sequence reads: CASSLIIGIASTDTQYF. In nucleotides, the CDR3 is TGTGCCAGCAGCTTAATTATCGGCATAGCGAGCACAGATACGCAGTATTTT. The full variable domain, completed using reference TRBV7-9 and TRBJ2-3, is DTGVSQNPRHKITKRGQNVTFRCDPISEHNRLYWYRQTLGQGPEFLTYFQNEAQLEKSRLLSDRFSAERPKGSFSTLEIQRTEQGDSAMYLCASSLIIGIASTDTQYFGPGTRLTVL.

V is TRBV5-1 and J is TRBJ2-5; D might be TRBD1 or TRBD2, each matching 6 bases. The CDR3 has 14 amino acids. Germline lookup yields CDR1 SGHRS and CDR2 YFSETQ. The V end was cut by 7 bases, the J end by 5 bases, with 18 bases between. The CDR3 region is CASQLGGQGETQYF. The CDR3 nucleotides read TGCGCCAGCCAACTGGGGGGCCAGGGGGAGACCCAGTACTTC.

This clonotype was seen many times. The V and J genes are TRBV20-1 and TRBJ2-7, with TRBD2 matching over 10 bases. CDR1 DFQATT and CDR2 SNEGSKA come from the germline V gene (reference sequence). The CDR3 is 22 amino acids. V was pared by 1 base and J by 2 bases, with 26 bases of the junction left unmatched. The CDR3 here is CSARGSGRAKVGEKLVTYEQYF. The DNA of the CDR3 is TGCAGTGCTAGAGGGAGCGGGAGGGCCAAAGTTGGCGAGAAGTTGGTGACCTACGAGCAGTACTTC.

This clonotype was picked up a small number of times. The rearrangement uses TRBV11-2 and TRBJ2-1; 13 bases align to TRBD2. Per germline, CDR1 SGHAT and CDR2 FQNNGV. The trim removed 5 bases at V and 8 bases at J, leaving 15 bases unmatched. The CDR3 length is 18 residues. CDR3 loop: CASSPNPTSGRAGHEQFF. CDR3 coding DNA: TGTGCCAGCAGCCCAAACCCTACTAGCGGGAGGGCCGGCCATGAGCAGTTCTTC.

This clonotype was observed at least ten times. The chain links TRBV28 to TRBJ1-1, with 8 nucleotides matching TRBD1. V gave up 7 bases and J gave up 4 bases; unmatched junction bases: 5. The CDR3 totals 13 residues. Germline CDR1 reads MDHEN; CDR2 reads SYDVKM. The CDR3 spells CASTLTGGTEAFF. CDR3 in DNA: TGTGCCAGCACCCTTACAGGGGGCACTGAAGCTTTCTTT.

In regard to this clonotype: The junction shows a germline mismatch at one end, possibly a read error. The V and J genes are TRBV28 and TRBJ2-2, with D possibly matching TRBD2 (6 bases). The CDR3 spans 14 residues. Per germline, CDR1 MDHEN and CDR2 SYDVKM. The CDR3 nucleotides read TGTGCCAGCCGAAGTGGGGGTTGGACCGGGGGGCTGTTTTTT. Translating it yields CASRSGGWTGGLFF.

The CDR3: CASSTGGANVLTF. The CDR3 DNA sequence: TGTGCCAGCAGTACAGGTGGGGCCAACGTCCTGACTTTC. This chain joins TRBV25-1 and TRBJ2-6, with D perhaps matching TRBD1 (5 bases). CDR1 is MGHDK and CDR2 is SYGVNS in the germline V gene. There are 13 residues in the CDR3. With 5 bases removed from V and 3 bases from J, the gap between germline ends came to 5 bases.